This T cell receptor (beta chain) was sequenced for a study of human T cells and chemical hapten exposure. Study-wide findings and caveats: After DPC sensitization, TCRs above 1 in 1000 frequency showed no change.

In the original processing: A per-sample median of around 100,000 TCRs was observed, with counts ranging from 23,224 to 690,600. TCRdb reprocessed the RACE reads with MiXCR, giving one entry per CDR3 protein. In this record, the V and J calls reflect TCRdb's handling and not the investigators' own analysis. This table has more than 90,000 distinct CDR3 sequences, roughly a tenth appearing once. About this clonotype: The antigen is unknown.

Time point given: patch test 1, 2 weeks after DPC sensitization. Sample treatment: therapeutic diphenylcyclopropenone sensitization with weekly scalp DPC. Non-pregnant alopecia patients aged 18 to 70, suitable for DPC therapy. Total RNA was extracted from unfractionated whole blood. With 1 base removed from V and 11 bases from J, the gap between germline ends came to 12 bases. CDR3 length: 14 amino acids. Germline CDR1 SGHNT, CDR2 YENEEA. This receptor was obtained from a man aged 40-49 years with alopecia areata. Some clones in this sample may be carry-over from other donors' samples. This specimen consisted of whole blood, obtained in connection with sensitization to the hapten diphenylcyclopropenone (DPC). The rearrangement uses TRBV11-3 and TRBJ1-6, with D unclear. CDR3 in amino acids: CASSLAPSGPPLHF. CDR3 in DNA: TGTGCCAGCAGCTTAGCCCCCTCCGGCCCACCCCTCCACTTT.